This T cell receptor (beta chain) was identified during a study of T cell changes during pregnancy in multiple sclerosis. TCRdb keeps only in-frame clones here, not all; method: immunoSEQ multiplex PCR. Of 73,000 or so clones listed, 91% are singletons. The receptor comes from a female donor with multiple sclerosis, enrolled in a pregnancy study. This specimen consisted of peripheral blood, obtained in the second trimester of pregnancy.

In nucleotides, the CDR3 is TGTGCCAGCAGCGTCGACAGGGTTCAGCCCCAGCATTTT. Residues: CASSVDRVQPQHF. V usage is TRBV6-4 and J usage is TRBJ1-5; TRBD1 matches 7 bases. Per the germline V gene, CDR1 is MRHNA and CDR2 is SNTAGT. This CDR3 has 13 residues. J was trimmed by 6 bases and V by 6 bases; bases with no gene match: 5.